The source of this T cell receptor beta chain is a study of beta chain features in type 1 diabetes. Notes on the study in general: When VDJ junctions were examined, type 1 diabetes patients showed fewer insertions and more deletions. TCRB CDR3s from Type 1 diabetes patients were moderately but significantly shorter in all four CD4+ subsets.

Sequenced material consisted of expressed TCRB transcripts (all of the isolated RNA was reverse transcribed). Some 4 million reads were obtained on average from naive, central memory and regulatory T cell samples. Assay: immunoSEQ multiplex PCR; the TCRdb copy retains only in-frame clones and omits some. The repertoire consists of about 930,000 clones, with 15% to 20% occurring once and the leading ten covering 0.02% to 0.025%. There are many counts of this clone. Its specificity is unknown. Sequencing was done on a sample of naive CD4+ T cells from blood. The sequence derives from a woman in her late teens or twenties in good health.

This CDR3 reads CAISESSSSGYNEQFF. CDR3 bases: TGTGCCATCAGTGAGTCGAGTTCTAGCGGCTACAATGAGCAGTTCTTC. This sequence joins TRBV10-3 and TRBJ2-1; 7 bases align to TRBD2. The length of the CDR3 is 16 residues. Trimming cost V 0 bases and J 3 bases; bases outside gene matches: 5. Looked up from germline, CDR1 is ENHRY and CDR2 is SYGVKD.